The sequence of this T cell receptor beta chain was determined in a study of tumor-infiltrating lymphocytes in primary liver carcinoma. Across the whole study: Patients included men and women of 30 to 69 years.

About this clonotype: What it binds is not known. The CDR3 does not close with the conserved phenylalanine or tryptophan, likely indicating a read error.

Germline V gene data show CDR1 as SGHAT and CDR2 as FQNNGV. V shed 5 bases, J shed 3 bases, and the junction held 12 bases outside the gene matches. CDR3 length: 16 residues. DNA and RNA were both co-extracted from about 19-30 mg of bulk tissue that had not been sorted. The patients presented with primary liver carcinoma, which was managed through surgical resection. Tumors were each sampled at five separate regions. Reverse transcription of 450 to 500 ng total RNA with a constant-region primer produced TCR beta cDNA. For TCR beta, libraries were produced by three nested multiplex PCR rounds using slightly modified ARM-PCR. PCR rounds one and two used TRBV1-TRBV30 forward primers with a C-beta reverse primer for 10 cycles each. TCRdb independently ran MiXCR on the multiplex PCR reads; one entry per CDR3 protein. The sample carries about 43,000 distinct CDR3 sequences, 65% to 85% recorded once. General observations from the study: Lesser overlap characterized tumor-adjacent and tumor-blood pairs relative to tumor region pairs.

Sequenced input: liver tumor tissue from sampling region 2. Subset given: tumor region T2, inferior pole. The sequence was obtained from a man between 40 and 49 years old with primary liver carcinoma and hepatitis B virus infection. The J gene is TRBJ2-7, the V gene TRBV11-2; TRBD1 agrees at 8 bases. The CDR3 bases are TGTGCCAGCAGCGTACCAGGGGGCCCCTTTGACTACGAGCAGTACCTC. This translates into CASSVPGGPFDYEQYL.